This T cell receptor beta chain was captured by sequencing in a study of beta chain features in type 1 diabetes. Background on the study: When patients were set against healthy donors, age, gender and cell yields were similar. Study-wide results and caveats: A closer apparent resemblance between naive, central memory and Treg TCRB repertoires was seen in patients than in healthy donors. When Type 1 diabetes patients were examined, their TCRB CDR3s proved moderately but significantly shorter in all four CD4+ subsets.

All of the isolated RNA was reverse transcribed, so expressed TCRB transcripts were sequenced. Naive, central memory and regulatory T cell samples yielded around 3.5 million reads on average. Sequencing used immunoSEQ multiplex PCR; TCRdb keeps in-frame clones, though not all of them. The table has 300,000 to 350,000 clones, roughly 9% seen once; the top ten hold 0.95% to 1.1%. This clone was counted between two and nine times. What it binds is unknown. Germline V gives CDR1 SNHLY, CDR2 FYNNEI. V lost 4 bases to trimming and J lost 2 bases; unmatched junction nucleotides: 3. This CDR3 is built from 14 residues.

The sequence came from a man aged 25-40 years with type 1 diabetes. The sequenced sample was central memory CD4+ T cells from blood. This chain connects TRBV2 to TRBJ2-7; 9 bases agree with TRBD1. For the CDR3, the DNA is TGTGCCAGCAGTGGGGACAGGGTACCCTACGAGCAGTACTTC. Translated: CASSGDRVPYEQYF.